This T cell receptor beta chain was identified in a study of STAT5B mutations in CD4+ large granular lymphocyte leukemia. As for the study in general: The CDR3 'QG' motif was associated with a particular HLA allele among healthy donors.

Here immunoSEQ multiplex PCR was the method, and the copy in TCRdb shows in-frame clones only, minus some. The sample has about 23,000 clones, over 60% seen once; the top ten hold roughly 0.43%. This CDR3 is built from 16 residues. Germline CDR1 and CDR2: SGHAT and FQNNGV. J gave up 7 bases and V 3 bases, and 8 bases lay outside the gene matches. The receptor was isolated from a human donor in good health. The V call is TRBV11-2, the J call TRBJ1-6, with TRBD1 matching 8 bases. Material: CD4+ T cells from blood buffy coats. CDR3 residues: CASSFSLQGDNSPLHF. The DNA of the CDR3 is TGTGCCAGCAGCTTTAGCTTACAGGGGGACAATTCACCCCTCCACTTT. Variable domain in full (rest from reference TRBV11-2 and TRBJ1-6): EAGVAQSPRYKIIEKRQSVAFWCNPISGHATLYWYQQILGQGPKLLIQFQNNGVVDDSQLPKDRFSAERLKGVDSTLKIQPAKLEDSAVYLCASSFSLQGDNSPLHFGNGTRLTVT.